This T cell receptor beta chain is from a study of T cell clones after liver transplantation. Study summary: Post-transplant blood was tracked for graft-donor-reactive T cell clones identified in a pre-transplant mixed lymphocyte reaction. As an antigen-independent comparator, third-party-reactive TCRbeta sequences came from pre-transplant mixed lymphocyte reactions. Without induction therapy, subjects received standard immunosuppression until 12-24 months post-transplant.

Repertoires were generated with immunoSEQ multiplex PCR, while TCRdb's copy carries only in-frame clones and drops some. The sample includes 45,000 to 60,000 clones, about 86% of them seen just once. Trimming took 3 bases from V and 7 from J, leaving 8 bases between them. Looked up from germline, CDR1 is MDHEN and CDR2 is SYDVKM. CDR3 length equals 12 residues. J is TRBJ2-3 and V is TRBV28; D is undetermined. The origin of this receptor is a human patient who received a liver transplant. Some T cells may be provided by the graft donor. Specimen: CD8+ T cells from blood, collected 12 months after liver transplant. The CDR3 DNA reads TGTGCCAGCAGTTTGAGCAGGAATACGCAGTATTTT. This sequence encodes CASSLSRNTQYF.